The 23 T cell receptor beta chains listed next were all sequenced from one sample in a study of regulatory T cells in long-lasting Graves disease. Arm-PCR with iRepertoire HTBI primers amplified the CDR3 regions for these TCR beta libraries. TCRdb itself ran the multiplex PCR reads through MiXCR, one entry per CDR3 protein. The sample holds 510,000 or so distinct CDR3 sequences, approximately 12% seen once. Stated time point: newly diagnosed GD, antithyroid drugs for less than 3 months. With RNA extracted from PBMCs as input, the TCR library was made. These sequences were also reported in another study, on T cells in Graves' hyperthyroidism and ophthalmopathy.

The input for sequencing was peripheral blood mononuclear cells (PBMCs), taken at new diagnosis, from a patient treated with antithyroid drugs. The receptors were gathered from a woman in her twenties or thirties with Graves disease.

This clonotype has just a few counts. The chain joins TRBV6-2 or TRBV6-3 to TRBJ2-5, with D perhaps matching TRBD1 (6 bases). In germline, CDR1 is MNHEY, CDR2 SVGEGT. V gave up 8 bases and J gave up 4 bases, with 17 bases separating them. This CDR3 spans 14 amino acids. The CDR3 DNA is TGTGCCAGCCGATCGCGGAGAGGGGGAGAGACCCAGTACTTC. Translation gives CASRSRRGGETQYF.

The J gene is TRBJ2-1, the V gene TRBV7-2; possibly TRBD2 for D (6 bases). Trimming removed 3 bases from V and 10 bases from J, with 19 bases in between. Looked up from germline, CDR1 is SGHTA and CDR2 is FQGNSA. The CDR3 consists of 15 residues. The CDR3 DNA reads as TGTGCCAGCAGCTTGGACTCTCTTTACGGAGGGGAGCAGTTCTTC. It yields the protein CASSLDSLYGGEQFF. The variable domain in full, with the rest retrieved from reference TRBV7-2 and TRBJ2-1, is GAGVSQSPSNKVTEKGKDVELRCDPISGHTALYWYRQSLGQGLEFLIYFQGNSAPDKSGLPSDRFSAERTGGSVSTLTIQRTQQEDSAVYLCASSLDSLYGGEQFFGPGTRLTVL.

This clonotype was counted at least ten times. CDR3 sequence reads: CASSTNRQTSTDTQYF. CDR3 DNA: TGTGCCAGCAGCACAAACCGACAGACTAGCACAGATACGCAGTATTTT. V usage is TRBV13 and J usage is TRBJ2-3, with a weak D call TRBD1 (5 bases). The CDR3 consists of 16 residues. Germline-derived CDR1 and CDR2 are PRHDT and FYEKMQ (reference sequence). Trimming cost V 5 bases and J 0 bases, with 15 bases left between them.

This clonotype was counted at least ten times. This chain connects TRBV18 to TRBJ1-4; TRBD1 might be the D (5 bases). The CDR3 runs to 14 residues. Germline lookup yields CDR1 KGHSH and CDR2 LQKENI. Trimming removed 4 bases at V and 3 bases at J, with 9 bases between. The CDR3 nucleotides are TGTGCCAGCTCACTGACAGACTCTAATGAAAAACTGTTTTTT. Protein sequence: CASSLTDSNEKLFF.

The genes are TRBV7-2 and TRBJ1-6, with D uncertain. V lost 7 bases, J lost 4 bases, and 14 bases lay in between. The CDR3 sequence is 15 residues long. Germline lookup yields CDR1 SGHTA and CDR2 FQGNSA. For the CDR3, the DNA is TGTGCCAGCACCATGGGGTATCGGTATAATTCACCCCTCCACTTT. Translated, it gives CASTMGYRYNSPLHF.

This clonotype was counted a few times. The rearrangement joins TRBV14 to TRBJ2-7; TRBD1 matches 8 bases. The length of the CDR3 is 14 residues. V was pared by 8 bases and J by 5 bases, with 11 bases of the junction left unmatched. CDR1 SGHDN and CDR2 FVKESK come from the germline V gene. The CDR3 is CASPMDRASHEQYF. For the CDR3, the DNA is TGTGCCAGCCCTATGGACAGGGCATCCCACGAGCAGTACTTC.

The chain recombines TRBV19 with TRBJ2-4; D may match TRBD1 or TRBD2 (5 bases each). The CDR3 runs 16 residues. V dropped 3 bases and J dropped 1 base, with 13 bases sitting between them. From germline, CDR1 is LNHDA and CDR2 SQIVND (reference sequence). The CDR3 DNA follows: TGTGCCAGTAGTATCGGGACCCCCTCGGCCAAAAACATTCAGTACTTC. It specifies CASSIGTPSAKNIQYF.

At least ten counts were recorded for this clonotype. CDR3 residues: CASSHRAPLFQPQHF. Here the CDR3 DNA reads TGTGCCAGCAGTCACCGGGCCCCATTATTTCAGCCCCAGCATTTT. The genes are TRBV28 and TRBJ1-5, with unresolved D. Trimming stripped 5 bases from V and 6 bases from J, with 17 bases between. The germline V gene has CDR1 MDHEN and CDR2 SYDVKM. This CDR3 comprises 15 residues. The full variable domain, rest sourced from reference TRBV28 and TRBJ1-5, is DVKVTQSSRYLVKRTGEKVFLECVQDMDHENMFWYRQDPGLGLRLIYFSYDVKMKEKGDIPEGYSVSREKKERFSLILESASTNQTSMYLCASSHRAPLFQPQHFGDGTRLSIL.

Points on this clonotype: A read error is possible here, since a much larger clone lies one base away. Here the CDR3 omits its conserved ending phenylalanine or tryptophan, so a read error is the likely source. The chain combines TRBV11-3 with TRBJ2-7; D is undetermined. Germline V lookup: CDR1 SGHNT, CDR2 YENEEA. Trimming pared 5 bases from V and 7 bases from J, leaving 18 bases between. This CDR3 comprises 14 residues. The CDR3 DNA sequence: TGTGCCAGCAGCCGGATGCTGAAACGAGGAGAGCAGTACCTC. Translating it yields CASSRMLKRGEQYL.

Remarks on this clonotype: At one of its ends the junction is not consistent with the germline gene, which may arise from a read error. J is TRBJ2-2 and V is TRBV13; D possibly corresponds to TRBD2 (5 bases). This CDR3 spans 14 amino acids. From germline, CDR1 is PRHDT and CDR2 FYEKMQ (reference sequence). The CDR3 bases are TGTGCCAGCAGCTTAGCACGGAACACCGGGGAGCGGTTTTTT. Protein sequence: CASSLARNTGERFF.

In its sample, this clonotype was seen many times. The chain is built from TRBV28 and TRBJ1-2, with D possibly TRBD1 on 5 matching bases. The germline V gene has CDR1 MDHEN and CDR2 SYDVKM. V lost 3 bases, J lost 4 bases, and 15 bases lay in between. This CDR3 is 15 amino acids long. Here the CDR3 DNA reads TGTGCCAGCAGTTTGAGTAGGGGCGGAACCTATGGCTACACCTTC. Its translation: CASSLSRGGTYGYTF.

Many counts were recorded for this clonotype. The CDR3 DNA reads as TGTGCCAGCAGCACTATATCATCCAGGACAGAAGGTCCCTATAATTCACCCCTCCACTTT. The encoded protein is CASSTISSRTEGPYNSPLHF. The chain uses TRBV7-2 and TRBJ1-6; D is perhaps TRBD1 (6 bases). The CDR3 runs 20 residues. Germline V lookup: CDR1 SGHTA, CDR2 FQGNSA. Trimming took 5 bases from V and 2 from J, leaving 25 bases between them.

This clonotype was counted many times. V gene TRBV11-2 combines with J gene TRBJ2-7; 11 nucleotides line up with TRBD1. The CDR3 totals 16 residues. The V segment lost 8 bases and the J segment 4 bases; nucleotides outside the gene matches: 13. CDR1 SGHAT and CDR2 FQNNGV come from the germline V gene. The CDR3 is CASSPPGGQGAYEQYF. The CDR3 nucleotides are TGTGCCAGCTCACCTCCTGGTGGACAGGGGGCTTACGAGCAGTACTTC.

The chain recombines TRBV5-5 with TRBJ2-7; D gene ambiguous. The ends were cut back, 4 bases at V and 3 bases at J, with 14 bases in the middle. The CDR3 sequence is 14 residues long. Germline CDR1 reads SGHKS; CDR2 reads YYEKEE (reference sequence). CDR3 in DNA: TGTGCCAGCAGCCTCGGGCCCCGGAGCTACGAGCAGTACTTC. Translation: CASSLGPRSYEQYF.

This chain uses TRBV20-1 with TRBJ1-2; D is unclear. The length of the CDR3 is 15 residues. V lost 0 bases to trimming and J lost 0 bases, with 11 bases between them. The germline CDR1 and CDR2 sequences are DFQATT and SNEGSKA (reference sequence). CDR3 DNA sequence: TGCAGTGCTAGAGAGCGGAAGGTTTCTAACTATGGCTACACCTTC. This encodes CSARERKVSNYGYTF.

This clonotype was counted at least ten times. The chain combines TRBV6-5 with TRBJ1-4, with 7 positions matching TRBD1. This CDR3 spans 15 amino acids. CDR1 and CDR2 (germline): MNHEY, SVGAGI. Trimming at V came to 1 base and at J to 6 bases, leaving 5 bases not matched to a gene. Here the CDR3 DNA reads TGTGCCAGCAGTTACTTGAGGGGGCGACATGAAAAACTGTTTTTT. This sequence encodes CASSYLRGRHEKLFF.

This clonotype has more than one count but fewer than ten. V usage is TRBV7-9 and J usage is TRBJ1-5, with a weak D call TRBD1 (5 bases). The CDR3 has 12 amino acids. The ends were cut back, 2 bases at V and 11 bases at J, with 10 bases in the middle. Germline CDR1 is SEHNR and CDR2 is FQNEAQ (reference sequence). For the CDR3, the DNA is TGTGCCAGCAGCTTAACGACGGGGGCCCAGCATTTT. Translating it yields CASSLTTGAQHF.

V is TRBV20-1 and J is TRBJ2-5; 10 bases match TRBD2. Germline V gene sequence: CDR1 DFQATT, CDR2 SNEGSKA (reference sequence). The CDR3 runs to 16 residues. Trimming cost V 5 bases and J 2 bases; bases outside gene matches: 11. The CDR3 DNA reads TGCAGTGCTGACCCCGGGACTAGCGCACTACAAGAGACCCAGTACTTC. Translated, it gives CSADPGTSALQETQYF.

V usage is TRBV12-3 or TRBV12-4 and J usage is TRBJ1-2; 7 bases map to TRBD1. The CDR3 has 16 amino acids. V was pared by 4 bases and J by 4 bases, with 12 bases of the junction left unmatched. The CDR3 protein is CASSSGDRDLLYGYTF. CDR3 nucleotide sequence: TGTGCCAGCAGTTCGGGGGACAGAGATTTGCTCTATGGCTACACCTTC.

This chain connects TRBV6-1 to TRBJ2-7; possibly TRBD2 for D (6 bases). The germline V gene has CDR1 MNHNS and CDR2 SASEGT. V lost 5 bases to trimming and J lost 12 bases, with 14 bases between them. CDR3 length: 11 residues. CDR3 sequence reads: CASSQRDLRYF. CDR3 sequence (DNA): TGTGCCAGCAGTCAACGGGACTTACGGTACTTC.

This clonotype has at least ten counts. CDR3 nucleotide sequence: TGTGCCTGGAACAGGGGAGTCCTCCAAGAGACCCAGTACTTC. Protein product: CAWNRGVLQETQYF. V usage is TRBV30 and J usage is TRBJ2-5, with TRBD1 identical over 7 bases. The CDR3 consists of 14 residues. The ends lost 4 bases at V and 1 base at J; junction bases unmatched: 6. The V gene's germline CDR1 is GTSNPN and CDR2 SVGIG (reference sequence).

In this sample, this clonotype turned up a few times. This chain uses TRBV6-1 with TRBJ2-1; D is unclear. This CDR3 spans 14 amino acids. Trimming removed 7 bases from V and 4 bases from J, with 14 bases in between. The germline CDR1 and CDR2 sequences are MNHNS and SASEGT. The DNA for the CDR3 is TGTGCCAGCACCAGGAGACCTCCTTACAATGAGCAGTTCTTC. It yields the protein CASTRRPPYNEQFF.

This clonotype was counted ten times or more. The chain has TRBV19 and TRBJ1-4, with D perhaps matching TRBD1 (5 bases). Per the germline V gene, CDR1 is LNHDA and CDR2 is SQIVND (reference sequence). The V and J ends lost 4 bases and 4 bases respectively, with 13 bases between them. This CDR3 region has 15 residues. This chain's CDR3 is CASSTQQEGNEKLFF. For the CDR3, the DNA is TGTGCCAGTAGTACCCAACAGGAGGGTAATGAAAAACTGTTTTTT.